The clone carrying this TCR beta chain showed up just a few times. The antigen remains undetermined. These data come from a study of identical twins. Study-wide findings and caveats: Whereas memory repertoires showed no such difference, abundant cord blood beta clonotypes carried fewer insertions. The study based its conclusions on cross-sectional statistical analysis and did not follow the same donors. Out-of-frame alpha sequences common to twins exhibited an excess of low generation probability.

In TCRdb, the 5' RACE reads were re-called with MiXCR into one record per CDR3 protein. The repertoire has a few hundred thousand distinct CDR3 sequences, 12% of them found once; the top ten carry 3.5% to 4.5%. The same sample was also used in a study of yellow fever vaccine responses in identical twins.

Sequencing input: memory (CD45RO+) T cells sorted from blood. The sequence was obtained from a woman aged 18 to 35 in good health.

The CDR3 reads CASSPGQDQPQHF. DNA for the CDR3: TGTGCCAGCTCACCAGGCCAGGATCAGCCCCAGCATTTT. This chain uses TRBV18 with TRBJ1-5; no firm D call. Germline V lookup: CDR1 KGHSH, CDR2 LQKENI. Trimming pared 2 bases from V and 5 bases from J, leaving 7 bases between. This CDR3 comprises 13 residues. The full variable domain, in which reference TRBV18 and TRBJ1-5 provide the parts outside the CDR3, is NAGVMQNPRHLVRRRGQEARLRCSPMKGHSHVYWYRQLPEEGLKFMVYLQKENIIDESGMPKERFSAEFPKEGPSILRIQQVVRGDSAAYFCASSPGQDQPQHFGDGTRLSIL.